The present TCR beta chain was sequenced within a study of response to subunit inactivated influenza vaccine. This clonotype came up a few times. V was pared by 6 bases and J by 7 bases, with 11 bases of the junction left unmatched. There are 15 residues in the CDR3. Via MiXCR, TCRdb re-called the RT-PCR reads, giving one row per CDR3 protein. The profile shows roughly 700,000 distinct CDR3 sequences, approximately 15% of them singletons. The chain couples TRBV12-3 or TRBV12-4 to TRBJ2-3; the match to TRBD2 covers 9 bases. The sample in question was PBMCs from blood, obtained 11 to 12 days after vaccination. This sequence originates from a man between 45 and 60 years old who received an inactivated influenza vaccine. CDR3 amino acids: CASRKRTSESNTQYF. In DNA form, the CDR3 reads TGTGCCAGCAGGAAGAGGACTAGCGAATCTAATACGCAGTATTTT.